This T cell receptor (beta chain) was profiled in a study of breast tumors, draining lymph nodes, adjacent tissues. General study findings and limits: Most tumor T cells seemingly derive from lymph node, then expand in tumor.

This clonotype was detected many times. No antigen is known for it. Germline-derived CDR1 and CDR2 are LGHNA and YSLEER. V was pared by 5 bases and J by 1 base, with 10 bases of the junction left unmatched. The CDR3 covers 18 residues. Samples came from axillary lymph nodes draining the breast cancer. From the multiplex PCR reads, TCRdb called clonotypes with MiXCR, one entry per CDR3 protein. The sample has nearly 200,000 distinct CDR3 sequences; around 33% are singletons. Sequencing input: axillary lymph node tissue. The origin of this receptor is a female donor with breast cancer. Some clones in this sample may be carry-over from other donors' samples. This chain uses TRBV4-3 with TRBJ2-3; TRBD2 aligns across 12 bases. CDR3: CASSWEGASGRGTDTQYF. CDR3 coding DNA: TGCGCCAGCAGCTGGGAAGGGGCTAGCGGGAGGGGCACAGATACGCAGTATTTT.